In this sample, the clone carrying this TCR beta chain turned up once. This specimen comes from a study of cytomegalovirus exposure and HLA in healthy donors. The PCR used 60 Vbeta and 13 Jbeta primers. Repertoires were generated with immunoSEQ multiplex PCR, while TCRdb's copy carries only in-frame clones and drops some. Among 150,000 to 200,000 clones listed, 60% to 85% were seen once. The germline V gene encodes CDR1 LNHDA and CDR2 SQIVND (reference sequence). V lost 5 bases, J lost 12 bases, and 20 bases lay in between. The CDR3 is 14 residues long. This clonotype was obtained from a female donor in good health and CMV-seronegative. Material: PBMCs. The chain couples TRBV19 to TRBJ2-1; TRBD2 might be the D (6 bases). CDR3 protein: CASSRWATREGQFF. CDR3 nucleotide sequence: TGTGCCAGTAGTCGGTGGGCGACTAGAGAAGGGCAGTTCTTC.